A single sample is the source of the 5 T cell receptor beta chains below, sequenced in a study of T-cell reconstitution after alpha-beta-depleted transplantation in children. This sample's TCRbeta library carried unique molecular identifier barcodes. TCRdb independently ran MiXCR on the PCR reads; one entry per CDR3 protein. The repertoire holds hundreds of thousands of distinct CDR3 sequences, with around 17% as singletons. Source: PBMCs from the stem cell graft donor, taken from the stem cell graft. These receptors were taken from a human donor who donated a stem cell graft to a child with acute lymphoblastic leukemia.

This clonotype was counted between two and nine times. The rearrangement links TRBV5-1 to TRBJ2-2; no firm D call. V lost 1 base, J lost 5 bases, and 15 bases lay in between. The CDR3 totals 16 residues. The germline V gene has CDR1 SGHRS and CDR2 YFSETQ. The CDR3 DNA follows: TGCGCCAGCAGCTTGAACCGGAACAAGAGGACCGGGGAGCTGTTTTTT. It codes for CASSLNRNKRTGELFF.

This chain's CDR3 is CASSFLVRGQPQHF. CDR3 DNA: TGTGCCAGCAGCTTCTTGGTTCGTGGTCAGCCCCAGCATTTT. The J gene is TRBJ1-5, the V gene TRBV7-2; no reliable D call. The ends were cut back, 3 bases at V and 6 bases at J, with 12 bases in the middle. Germline V gene lookup returns CDR1 SGHTA and CDR2 FQGNSA. The CDR3 spans 14 residues.

This clonotype showed up just a few times. The rearrangement links TRBV20-1 to TRBJ1-1, with D maybe TRBD1 (6 bases). Germline CDR1 and CDR2: DFQATT and SNEGSKA (reference sequence). With 7 bases removed from V and 6 bases from J, the gap between germline ends came to 12 bases. The CDR3 covers 11 residues. The CDR3 here is CSEKRGAEAFF. For the CDR3, the DNA is TGCAGTGAAAAAAGGGGGGCTGAAGCTTTCTTT.

The rearrangement uses TRBV6-4 and TRBJ2-7, with 8 positions matching TRBD2. Germline V CDR1 and CDR2: MRHNA, SNTAGT. The CDR3 consists of 16 residues. The ends lost 0 bases at V and 6 bases at J; junction bases unmatched: 10. CDR3 sequence: CASSDSGLAGLSEQYF. CDR3 DNA sequence: TGTGCCAGCAGTGACTCGGGGCTAGCGGGTCTGAGCGAGCAGTACTTC.

This clonotype was recorded a few times. The rearrangement links TRBV7-2 to TRBJ2-4; 12 bases map to TRBD2. In germline, CDR1 is SGHTA, CDR2 FQGNSA. V dropped 1 base and J dropped 6; count of bases not matched to a gene: 4. The CDR3 runs 16 residues. CDR3 residues: CASSLEGLAGLNIQYF. CDR3 DNA: TGTGCCAGCAGCTTAGAGGGACTAGCGGGCCTAAACATTCAGTACTTC.